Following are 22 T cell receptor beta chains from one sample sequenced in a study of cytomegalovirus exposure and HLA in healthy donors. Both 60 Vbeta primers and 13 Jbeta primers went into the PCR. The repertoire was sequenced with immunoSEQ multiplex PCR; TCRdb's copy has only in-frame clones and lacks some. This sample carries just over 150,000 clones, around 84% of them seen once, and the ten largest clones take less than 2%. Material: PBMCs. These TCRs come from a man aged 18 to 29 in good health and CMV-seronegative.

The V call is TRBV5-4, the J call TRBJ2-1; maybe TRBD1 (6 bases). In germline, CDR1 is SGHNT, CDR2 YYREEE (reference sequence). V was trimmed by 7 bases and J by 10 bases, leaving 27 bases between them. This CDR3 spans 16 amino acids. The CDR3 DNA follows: TGTGCCAGCTTGAGGGGTGGACATAACTCTCAGGGGGAGCAGTTCTTC. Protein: CASLRGGHNSQGEQFF. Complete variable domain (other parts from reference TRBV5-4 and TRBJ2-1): ETGVTQSPTHLIKTRGQQVTLRCSSQSGHNTVSWYQQALGQGPQFIFQYYREEENGRGNFPPRFSGLQFPNYSSELNVNALELDDSALYLCASLRGGHNSQGEQFFGPGTRLTVL.

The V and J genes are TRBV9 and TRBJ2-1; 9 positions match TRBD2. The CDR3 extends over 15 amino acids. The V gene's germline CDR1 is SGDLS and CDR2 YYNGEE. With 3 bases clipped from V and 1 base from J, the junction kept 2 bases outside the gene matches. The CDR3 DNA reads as TGTGCCAGCAGCGGTAGCGGGAGTTCCTACAATGAGCAGTTCTTC. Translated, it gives CASSGSGSSYNEQFF.

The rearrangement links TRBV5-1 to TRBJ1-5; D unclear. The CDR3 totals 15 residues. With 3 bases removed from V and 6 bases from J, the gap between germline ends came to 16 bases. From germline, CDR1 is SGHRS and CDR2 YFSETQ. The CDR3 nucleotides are TGCGCCAGCAGCTCCCCCGAGGAATCGGGTCAGCCCCAGCATTTT. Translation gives CASSSPEESGQPQHF.

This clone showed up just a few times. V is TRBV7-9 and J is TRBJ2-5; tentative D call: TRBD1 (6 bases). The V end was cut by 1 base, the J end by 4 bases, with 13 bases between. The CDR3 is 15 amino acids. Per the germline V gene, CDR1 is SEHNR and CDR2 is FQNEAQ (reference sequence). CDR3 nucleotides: TGTGCCAGCAGCTTAGACCCAGGGGTGGGAGAGACCCAGTACTTC. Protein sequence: CASSLDPGVGETQYF. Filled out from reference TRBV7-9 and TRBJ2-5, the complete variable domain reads DTGVSQNPRHKITKRGQNVTFRCDPISEHNRLYWYRQTLGQGPEFLTYFQNEAQLEKSRLLSDRFSAERPKGSFSTLEIQRTEQGDSAMYLCASSLDPGVGETQYFGPGTRLLVL.

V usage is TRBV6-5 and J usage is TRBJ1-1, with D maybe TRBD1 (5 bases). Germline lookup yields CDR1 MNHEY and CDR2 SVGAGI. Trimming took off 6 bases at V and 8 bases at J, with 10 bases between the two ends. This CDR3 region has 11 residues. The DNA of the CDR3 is TGTGCCAGCAGCCGTGGACACGAAGCTTTCTTT. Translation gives CASSRGHEAFF.

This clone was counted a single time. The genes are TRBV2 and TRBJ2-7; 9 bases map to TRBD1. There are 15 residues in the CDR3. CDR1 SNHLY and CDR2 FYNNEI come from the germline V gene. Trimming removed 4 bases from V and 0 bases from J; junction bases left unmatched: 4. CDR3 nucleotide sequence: TGTGCCAGCAGTGGGGACAGGGCTAGCTCCTACGAGCAGTACTTC. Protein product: CASSGDRASSYEQYF.

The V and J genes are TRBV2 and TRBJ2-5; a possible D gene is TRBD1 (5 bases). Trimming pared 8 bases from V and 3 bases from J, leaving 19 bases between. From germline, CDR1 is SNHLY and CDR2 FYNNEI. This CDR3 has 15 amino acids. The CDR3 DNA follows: TGTGCCAGCGAAAAGGGGCCGTCCACCGAAGAGACCCAGTACTTC. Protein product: CASEKGPSTEETQYF.

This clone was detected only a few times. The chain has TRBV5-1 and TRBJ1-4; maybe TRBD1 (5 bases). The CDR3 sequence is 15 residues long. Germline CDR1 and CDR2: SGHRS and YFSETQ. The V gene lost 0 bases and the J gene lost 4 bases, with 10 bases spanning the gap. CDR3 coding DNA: TGCGCCAGCAGCTTGGAACAGGCCATTAATGAAAAACTGTTTTTT. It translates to CASSLEQAINEKLFF. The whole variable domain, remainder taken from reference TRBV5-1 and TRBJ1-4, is KAGVTQTPRYLIKTRGQQVTLSCSPISGHRSVSWYQQTPGQGLQFLFEYFSETQRNKGNFPGRFSGRQFSNSRSEMNVSTLELGDSALYLCASSLEQAINEKLFFGSGTQLSVL.

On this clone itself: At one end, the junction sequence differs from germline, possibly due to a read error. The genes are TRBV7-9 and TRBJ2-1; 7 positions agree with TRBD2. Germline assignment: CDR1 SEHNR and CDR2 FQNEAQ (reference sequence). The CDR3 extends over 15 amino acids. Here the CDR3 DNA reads TGTTCCAGCAGCTATCTAGCGGACTCCTACAATGAGCAGTTCTTC. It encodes CSSSYLADSYNEQFF.

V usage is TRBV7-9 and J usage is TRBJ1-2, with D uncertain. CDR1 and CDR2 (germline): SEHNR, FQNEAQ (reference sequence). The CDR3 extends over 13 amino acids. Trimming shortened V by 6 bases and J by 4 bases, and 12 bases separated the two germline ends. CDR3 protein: CASRNEPFYGYTF. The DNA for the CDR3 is TGTGCCAGCAGAAACGAGCCATTCTATGGCTACACCTTC.

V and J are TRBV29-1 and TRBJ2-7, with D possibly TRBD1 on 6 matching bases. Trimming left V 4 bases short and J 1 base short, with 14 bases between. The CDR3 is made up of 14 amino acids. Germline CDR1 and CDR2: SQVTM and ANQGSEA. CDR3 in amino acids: CSVVPLQGSYEQYF. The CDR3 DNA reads TGCAGCGTTGTTCCCTTACAGGGATCCTACGAGCAGTACTTC.

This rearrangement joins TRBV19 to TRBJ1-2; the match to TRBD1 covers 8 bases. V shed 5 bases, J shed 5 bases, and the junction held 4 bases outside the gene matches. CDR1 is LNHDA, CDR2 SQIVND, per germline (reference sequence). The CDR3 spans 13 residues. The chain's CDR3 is CASSRTGGYGYTF. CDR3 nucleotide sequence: TGTGCCAGTAGTCGTACAGGGGGGTATGGCTACACCTTC.

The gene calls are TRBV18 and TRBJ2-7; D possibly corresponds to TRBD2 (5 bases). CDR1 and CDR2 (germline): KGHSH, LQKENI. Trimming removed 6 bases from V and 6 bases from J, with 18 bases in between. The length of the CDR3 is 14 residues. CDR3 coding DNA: TGTGCCAGCTCGCTCCTGGAGGCCGAAGCCGAGCAGTACTTC. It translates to CASSLLEAEAEQYF.

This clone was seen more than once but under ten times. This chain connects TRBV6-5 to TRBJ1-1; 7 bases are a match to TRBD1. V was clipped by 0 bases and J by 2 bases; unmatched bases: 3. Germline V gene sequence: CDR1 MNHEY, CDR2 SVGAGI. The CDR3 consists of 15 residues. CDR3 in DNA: TGTGCCAGCAGTTACTCGAACAGGGGTAACACTGAAGCTTTCTTT. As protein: CASSYSNRGNTEAFF.

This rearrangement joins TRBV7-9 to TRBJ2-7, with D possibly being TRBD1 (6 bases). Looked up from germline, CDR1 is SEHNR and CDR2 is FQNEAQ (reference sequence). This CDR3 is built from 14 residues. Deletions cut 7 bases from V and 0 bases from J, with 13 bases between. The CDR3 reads CASTTTTGSYEQYF. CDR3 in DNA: TGTGCCAGCACTACTACGACAGGCTCCTACGAGCAGTACTTC.

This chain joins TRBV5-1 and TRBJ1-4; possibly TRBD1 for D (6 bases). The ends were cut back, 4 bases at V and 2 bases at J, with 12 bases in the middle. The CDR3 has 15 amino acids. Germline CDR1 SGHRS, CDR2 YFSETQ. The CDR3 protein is CASSPGDGTNEKLFF. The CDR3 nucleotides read TGCGCCAGCAGCCCAGGGGATGGTACTAATGAAAAACTGTTTTTT.

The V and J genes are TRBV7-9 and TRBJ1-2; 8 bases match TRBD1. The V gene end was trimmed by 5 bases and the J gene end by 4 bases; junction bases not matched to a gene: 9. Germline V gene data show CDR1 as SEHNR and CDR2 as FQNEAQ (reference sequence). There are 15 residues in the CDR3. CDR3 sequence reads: CASSTPGQEIYGYTF. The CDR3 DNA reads TGTGCCAGCAGCACACCGGGACAGGAGATCTATGGCTACACCTTC. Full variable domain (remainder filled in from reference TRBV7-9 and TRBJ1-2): DTGVSQNPRHKITKRGQNVTFRCDPISEHNRLYWYRQTLGQGPEFLTYFQNEAQLEKSRLLSDRFSAERPKGSFSTLEIQRTEQGDSAMYLCASSTPGQEIYGYTFGSGTRLTVV.

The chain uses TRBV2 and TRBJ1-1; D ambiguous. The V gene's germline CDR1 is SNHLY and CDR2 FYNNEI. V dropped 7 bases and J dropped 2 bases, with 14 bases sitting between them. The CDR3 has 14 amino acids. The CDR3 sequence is CASILDRPNTEAFF. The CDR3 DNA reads TGTGCCAGCATCCTAGACCGGCCTAACACTGAAGCTTTCTTT.

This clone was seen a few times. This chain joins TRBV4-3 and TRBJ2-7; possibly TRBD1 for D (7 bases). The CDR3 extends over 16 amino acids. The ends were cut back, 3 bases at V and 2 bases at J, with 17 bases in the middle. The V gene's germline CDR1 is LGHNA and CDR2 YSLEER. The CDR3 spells CASSHSATGEAYEQYF. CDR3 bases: TGCGCCAGCAGCCACTCGGCCACAGGGGAGGCCTACGAGCAGTACTTC.

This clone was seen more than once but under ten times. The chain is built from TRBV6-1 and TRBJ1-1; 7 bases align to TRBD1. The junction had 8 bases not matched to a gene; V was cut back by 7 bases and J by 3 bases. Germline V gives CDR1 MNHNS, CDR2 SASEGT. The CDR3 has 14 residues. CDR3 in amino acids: CASTEGDSHTEAFF. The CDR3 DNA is TGTGCCAGCACCGAAGGGGACAGCCACACTGAAGCTTTCTTT.

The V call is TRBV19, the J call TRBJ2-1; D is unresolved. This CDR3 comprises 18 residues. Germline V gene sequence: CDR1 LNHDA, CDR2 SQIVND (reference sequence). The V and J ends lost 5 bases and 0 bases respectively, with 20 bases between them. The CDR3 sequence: CASSPSRTWPSSYNEQFF. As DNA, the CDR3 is TGTGCCAGTAGTCCCTCTCGAACCTGGCCTAGCTCCTACAATGAGCAGTTCTTC.

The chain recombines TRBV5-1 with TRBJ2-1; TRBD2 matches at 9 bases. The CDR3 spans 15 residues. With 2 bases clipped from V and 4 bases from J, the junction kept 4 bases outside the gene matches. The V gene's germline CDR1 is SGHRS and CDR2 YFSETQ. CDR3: CASSFGTSQYNEQFF. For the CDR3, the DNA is TGCGCCAGCAGCTTCGGGACTAGCCAATACAATGAGCAGTTCTTC.